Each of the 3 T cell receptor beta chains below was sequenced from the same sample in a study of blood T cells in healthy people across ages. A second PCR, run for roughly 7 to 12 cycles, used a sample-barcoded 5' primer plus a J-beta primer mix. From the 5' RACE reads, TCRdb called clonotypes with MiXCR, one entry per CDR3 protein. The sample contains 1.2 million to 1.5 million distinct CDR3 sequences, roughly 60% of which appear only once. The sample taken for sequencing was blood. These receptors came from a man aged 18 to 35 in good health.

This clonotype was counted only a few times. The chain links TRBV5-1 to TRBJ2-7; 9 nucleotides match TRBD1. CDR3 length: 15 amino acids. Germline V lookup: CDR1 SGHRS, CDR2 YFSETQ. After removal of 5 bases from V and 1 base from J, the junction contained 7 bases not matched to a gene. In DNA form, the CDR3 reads TGCGCCAGCAGATCACCGGGACAGGGATCCTACGAGCAGTACTTC. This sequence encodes CASRSPGQGSYEQYF. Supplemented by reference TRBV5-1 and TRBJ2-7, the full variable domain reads KAGVTQTPRYLIKTRGQQVTLSCSPISGHRSVSWYQQTPGQGLQFLFEYFSETQRNKGNFPGRFSGRQFSNSRSEMNVSTLELGDSALYLCASRSPGQGSYEQYFGPGTRLTVT.

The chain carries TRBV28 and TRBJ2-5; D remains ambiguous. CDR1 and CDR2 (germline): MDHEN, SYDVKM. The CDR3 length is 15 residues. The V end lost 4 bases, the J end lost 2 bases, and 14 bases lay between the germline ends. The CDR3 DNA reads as TGTGCCAGCAGTTCGCCGAGCAGTTTTCAAGAGACCCAGTACTTC. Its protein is CASSSPSSFQETQYF.

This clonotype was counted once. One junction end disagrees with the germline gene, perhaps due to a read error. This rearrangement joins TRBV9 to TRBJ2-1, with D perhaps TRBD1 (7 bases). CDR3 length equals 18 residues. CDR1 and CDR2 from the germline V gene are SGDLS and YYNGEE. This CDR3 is CVSSGSRGARENANEQFF. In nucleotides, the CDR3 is TGTGTCAGCAGCGGGTCCAGGGGGGCGCGAGAAAACGCCAATGAGCAGTTCTTC.